The 14 T cell receptor beta chains below all came from one sample that was sequenced in a study of blood T cell repertoires in COVID-19. TCRdb keeps only in-frame clones here, not all; method: immunoSEQ multiplex PCR. The sample comprises about 220,000 clones, approximately 83% of which are singletons, and under 1.5% rests with the top ten. The sample comprised PBMCs or T cells enriched from blood (not recorded which). Source of these receptors: a woman in her thirties or forties with acute COVID-19.

This sequence joins TRBV2 and TRBJ2-1; TRBD1 matches at 8 bases. V dropped 6 bases and J dropped 9; count of bases not matched to a gene: 4. CDR1 SNHLY and CDR2 FYNNEI come from the germline V gene. The length of the CDR3 is 12 residues. The DNA for the CDR3 is TGTGCCAGCAGGTATACAGGGGGTGAGCAGTTCTTC. It yields the protein CASRYTGGEQFF.

V and J are TRBV3-1 (or the pseudogene TRBV3-2) and TRBJ2-1; D not certain. The CDR3 has 17 amino acids. V shed 1 base and J shed 0 bases, with 13 bases lying between them. Germline V gives CDR1 LGHDT, CDR2 YNNKEL (reference sequence). The DNA for the CDR3 is TGTGCCAGCAGCCAAGCACAGCCGATGAGCTCCTACAATGAGCAGTTCTTC. This gives the protein CASSQAQPMSSYNEQFF.

The J gene is TRBJ2-1, the V gene TRBV9; D possibly corresponds to TRBD2 (5 bases). CDR1 is SGDLS and CDR2 is YYNGEE in the germline V gene. The V and J ends lost 2 bases and 0 bases respectively, with 6 bases between them. The length of the CDR3 is 14 residues. The chain's CDR3 is CASSVAGSYNEQFF. The CDR3 DNA reads as TGTGCCAGCAGCGTCGCGGGCTCCTACAATGAGCAGTTCTTC.

This chain uses TRBV13 with TRBJ2-7, with TRBD2 matching over 11 bases. This CDR3 has 14 amino acids. Germline V lookup: CDR1 PRHDT, CDR2 FYEKMQ (reference sequence). With V trimmed by 0 bases and J by 7 bases, 2 bases remained unmatched. The CDR3 protein is CASSLGLAGGEQYF. CDR3 nucleotides: TGTGCCAGCAGCTTAGGTCTAGCGGGAGGTGAGCAGTACTTC.

The chain is built from TRBV7-2 and TRBJ2-2, with 11 nucleotides matching TRBD2. V lost 5 bases and J lost 4; bases outside the gene matches: 9. The CDR3 loop spans 17 amino acids. Germline values: CDR1 SGHTA, CDR2 FQGNSA. As DNA, the CDR3 is TGTGCCAGCAGCCCCCAAGCTAGCGGGGGGATCACCGGGGAGCTGTTTTTT. Translating it yields CASSPQASGGITGELFF.

The rearrangement uses TRBV7-2 and TRBJ2-2; TRBD2 agrees at 8 bases. Trimming cost V 1 base and J 2 bases; bases outside gene matches: 6. CDR3 length: 17 residues. Germline CDR1 and CDR2: SGHTA and FQGNSA. CDR3 nucleotide sequence: TGTGCCAGCAGCTTAGTCGGGACTAGAACCAACACCGGGGAGCTGTTTTTT. Its translation: CASSLVGTRTNTGELFF.

The genes are TRBV30 and TRBJ1-2; 8 bases agree with TRBD1. Germline-derived CDR1 and CDR2 are GTSNPN and SVGIG (reference sequence). J lost 6 bases, V lost 3 bases, and 18 bases had no gene match. This CDR3 is 17 amino acids long. This chain's CDR3 is CAWRLLISAGGRDGYTF. The DNA of the CDR3 is TGTGCCTGGAGATTACTGATATCGGCAGGGGGCCGGGATGGCTACACCTTC.

The chain is built from TRBV7-3 and TRBJ2-7; 8 bases are a match to TRBD1. V was pared by 5 bases and J by 4 bases, with 13 bases of the junction left unmatched. The CDR3 is made up of 16 amino acids. Germline V gene data show CDR1 as SGHTA and CDR2 as FQGTGA. The CDR3 DNA reads TGTGCCAGCAGCCAAGACGCCGGGACAGGACCTTACGAGCAGTACTTC. Its protein is CASSQDAGTGPYEQYF.

This clone was observed once. The J gene is TRBJ1-2, the V gene TRBV5-5; TRBD1 agrees at 8 bases. The CDR3 runs 14 residues. With 3 bases clipped from V and 0 bases from J, the junction kept 1 base outside the gene matches. CDR1 is SGHKS and CDR2 is YYEKEE in the germline V gene (reference sequence). CDR3 nucleotide sequence: TGTGCCAGCAGCTGGGACAGGCCTAACTATGGCTACACCTTC. As protein: CASSWDRPNYGYTF.

This rearrangement joins TRBV11-2 to TRBJ2-3, with 10 bases lining up with TRBD2. Trimming cost V 2 bases and J 1 base; bases outside gene matches: 0. The CDR3 totals 15 residues. Germline-derived CDR1 and CDR2 are SGHAT and FQNNGV. CDR3 nucleotides: TGTGCCAGCAGCTTACTAGCGGGGGGCACAGATACGCAGTATTTT. As protein: CASSLLAGGTDTQYF.

This clone came up once. This chain uses TRBV6-5 with TRBJ1-2; 9 nucleotides agree with TRBD1. J was trimmed by 6 bases and V by 6 bases; bases with no gene match: 11. Germline CDR1 reads MNHEY; CDR2 reads SVGAGI. The CDR3 runs 15 residues. CDR3 in DNA: TGTGCCAGCAGCCCACTGGGGACAGGGACCAATGGCTACACCTTC. It specifies CASSPLGTGTNGYTF.

This clone has only a few counts. This chain connects TRBV5-1 to TRBJ2-7, with 12 bases lining up with TRBD2. CDR1 SGHRS and CDR2 YFSETQ come from the germline V gene. The CDR3 extends over 17 amino acids. V lost 0 bases and J lost 5; bases outside the gene matches: 9. CDR3 sequence: CASSLVPGLAGKNEQYF. In nucleotides, the CDR3 is TGCGCCAGCAGCTTGGTACCCGGACTAGCGGGAAAGAACGAGCAGTACTTC.

The rearrangement joins TRBV6-5 to TRBJ1-1; maybe TRBD1 (5 bases). From germline, CDR1 is MNHEY and CDR2 SVGAGI. V was clipped by 2 bases and J by 9 bases, with 13 bases between them. The CDR3 covers 13 residues. DNA of the CDR3: TGTGCCAGCAGTTACGAACGGGGGAGGAAAGCTTTCTTT. This codes for CASSYERGRKAFF.

The V gene is TRBV11-3, the J gene TRBJ2-7; 8 bases fit TRBD1. CDR1 and CDR2 from the germline V gene are SGHNT and YENEEA. Trimming at V came to 5 bases and at J to 3 bases, leaving 0 bases not matched to a gene. The CDR3 runs to 12 residues. CDR3 DNA sequence: TGTGCCAGCAGCGGGACAGGCTACGAGCAGTACTTC. Translation gives CASSGTGYEQYF.